Each of the 29 T cell receptor beta chains below was sequenced from the same sample in a study of cytomegalovirus exposure and HLA in healthy donors. 60 Vbeta and 13 Jbeta primers were used in PCR. Data came from immunoSEQ multiplex PCR; TCRdb stores just in-frame clones and leaves some out. This sample's table has 60,000 to 75,000 clones. The sequencing sample was made of PBMCs. These receptors all stem from a woman aged 25 to 45 in good health and CMV-seronegative.

This chain links TRBV7-9 with TRBJ1-2; TRBD1 aligns across 12 bases. The CDR3 is 15 residues long. With V trimmed by 5 bases and J by 6 bases, 7 bases remained unmatched. Germline V lookup: CDR1 SEHNR, CDR2 FQNEAQ (reference sequence). CDR3 DNA sequence: TGTGCCAGCAGCACTTGGGACAGGGGGCCGGATGGCTACACCTTC. Its protein product is CASSTWDRGPDGYTF.

The chain employs TRBV28 and TRBJ2-7; possibly TRBD1 for D (6 bases). This CDR3 is built from 12 residues. Germline CDR1 is MDHEN and CDR2 is SYDVKM. The ends were cut back, 8 bases at V and 4 bases at J, with 12 bases in the middle. As DNA, the CDR3 is TGTGCCAGCCTGGGGGACATTTACGAGCAGTACTTC. It is translated as CASLGDIYEQYF.

In the case of this clone: The junction and the germline gene differ at one end; a read error may be behind it. The chain combines TRBV5-1 with TRBJ1-5; unclear D gene. CDR3 length: 15 amino acids. Germline loops: CDR1 SGHRS, CDR2 YFSETQ. As DNA, the CDR3 is TGCGCCAGCAGCTTGGACAGTACCAACAATCAACCCCAGCATTTT. This gives the protein CASSLDSTNNQPQHF.

CDR3 bases: TGTGCCAGCAGCTGGGACTCGAACACTGAAGCTTTCTTT. As protein: CASSWDSNTEAFF. The V gene is TRBV14, the J gene TRBJ1-1; perhaps TRBD1 as D (5 bases). V was trimmed by 5 bases and J by 1 base, leaving 8 bases between them. Germline CDR1 is SGHDN and CDR2 is FVKESK. This CDR3 spans 13 amino acids. Variable domain in full (rest from reference TRBV14 and TRBJ1-1): EAGVTQFPSHSVIEKGQTVTLRCDPISGHDNLYWYRRVMGKEIKFLLHFVKESKQDESGMPNNRFLAERTGGTYSTLKVQPAELEDSGVYFCASSWDSNTEAFFGQGTRLTVV.

This CDR3 reads CAWSPHDNEQFF. CDR3 in DNA: TGTGCCTGGAGTCCCCATGACAATGAGCAGTTCTTC. This chain connects TRBV30 to TRBJ2-1; D call uncertain. V lost 2 bases and J lost 5, with 7 bases in between. Germline V gene sequence: CDR1 GTSNPN, CDR2 SVGIG (reference sequence). The CDR3 has 12 amino acids.

J is TRBJ1-2 and V is TRBV28; D not resolved. CDR1 and CDR2 (germline): MDHEN, SYDVKM. The V end lost 5 bases, the J end lost 5 bases, and 12 bases lay between the germline ends. The CDR3 is made up of 13 amino acids. In DNA, the CDR3 is TGTGCCAGCAGTCATGAGGGTTGGTATGGCTACACCTTC. Protein sequence: CASSHEGWYGYTF.

V is TRBV30 and J is TRBJ2-2; 7 bases line up with TRBD2. The V segment lost 4 bases and the J segment 4 bases; nucleotides outside the gene matches: 9. The CDR3 has 15 residues. Per germline, CDR1 GTSNPN and CDR2 SVGIG (reference sequence). The CDR3 region is CAWKLGGSGTGELFF. For the CDR3, the DNA is TGTGCCTGGAAACTCGGCGGGAGCGGCACCGGGGAGCTGTTTTTT.

The chain is built from TRBV11-2 and TRBJ1-2; D perhaps matches TRBD1 (5 bases). The CDR3 extends over 15 amino acids. Germline lookup yields CDR1 SGHAT and CDR2 FQNNGV. The V end lost 1 base, the J end lost 3 bases, and 12 bases lay between the germline ends. The CDR3 nucleotides are TGTGCCAGCAGCTTAGGGGATTGGGGCGACTATGGCTACACCTTC. Protein sequence: CASSLGDWGDYGYTF.

The chain recombines TRBV4-1 with TRBJ1-1; 8 positions agree with TRBD1. The CDR3 runs 15 residues. Germline loops: CDR1 MGHRA, CDR2 YSYEKL. Trimming at V came to 4 bases and at J to 1 base, leaving 5 bases not matched to a gene. The CDR3 bases are TGCGCCAGCAGCCTCGGGACAGGCGGGAACACTGAAGCTTTCTTT. Translating gives CASSLGTGGNTEAFF.

The V call is TRBV30, the J call TRBJ2-1; tentatively, D is TRBD1 (9 bases). The CDR3 sequence is 19 residues long. The germline V and J ends were trimmed by 4 bases and 3 bases, with 28 bases remaining between them. Germline CDR1 and CDR2: GTSNPN and SVGIG (reference sequence). The DNA of the CDR3 is TGTGCCTGGAATCGTTGGGACAGGGCCTTTAGCGGGGTCTACAATGAGCAGTTCTTC. Translation gives CAWNRWDRAFSGVYNEQFF.

This chain uses TRBV2 with TRBJ1-1, with D possibly matching TRBD1 (6 bases). Germline V gives CDR1 SNHLY, CDR2 FYNNEI. This CDR3 region has 15 residues. The V gene lost 0 bases and the J gene lost 8 bases, with 16 bases spanning the gap. Here the CDR3 reads CASSEAGRDTSEAFF. The DNA for the CDR3 is TGTGCCAGCAGTGAAGCGGGAAGGGACACCTCGGAAGCTTTCTTT.

The chain carries TRBV29-1 and TRBJ2-6, with D possibly matching TRBD1 (6 bases). The CDR3 sequence is 16 residues long. V was pared by 4 bases and J by 3 bases, with 16 bases between. Per germline, CDR1 SQVTM and CDR2 ANQGSEA. The CDR3 bases are TGCAGCGTTGCACGGACAGTGCCTGTTGGGGCCAACGTCCTGACTTTC. This encodes CSVARTVPVGANVLTF.

J is TRBJ1-6 and V is TRBV5-6, with D unresolved. Between the trimmed V and J ends, which lost 0 bases and 3 bases, there was a span of 4 bases. The CDR3 has 14 amino acids. Germline V CDR1 and CDR2: SGHDT, YYEEEE. Here the CDR3 reads CASSLDSYNSPLHF. The CDR3 DNA is TGTGCCAGCAGCTTGGACAGCTATAATTCACCCCTCCACTTT.

V usage is TRBV6-5 and J usage is TRBJ2-5; TRBD1 aligns across 9 bases. Germline V gene data show CDR1 as MNHEY and CDR2 as SVGAGI. CDR3 length: 14 amino acids. Unmatched junction bases numbered 7, after V lost 6 bases and J lost 5 bases. Written as DNA, the CDR3 is TGTGCCAGCAGCCCGGACAGGGGACGTGAGACCCAGTACTTC. As protein: CASSPDRGRETQYF.

Note on this clone: Different DNA sequences within this sample yield the same CDR3. The chain couples TRBV19 to TRBJ2-5, with D maybe TRBD2 (6 bases). Per the germline V gene, CDR1 is LNHDA and CDR2 is SQIVND (reference sequence). The length of the CDR3 is 14 residues. V lost 1 base, J lost 2 bases, and 8 bases lay in between. The CDR3 sequence: CASSIGGGQETQYF. The CDR3 nucleotides read TGTGCCAGTAGTATAGGCGGAGGGCAAGAGACCCAGTACTTC.

CDR3 sequence reads: CATSPGVPPLHF. Here the CDR3 DNA reads TGTGCCACCTCGCCGGGGGTTCCACCCCTCCACTTT. The rearrangement uses TRBV6-5 and TRBJ1-6, with D perhaps TRBD1 (5 bases). V gave up 10 bases and J gave up 11 bases, with 15 bases separating them. This CDR3 region has 12 residues. Per the germline V gene, CDR1 is MNHEY and CDR2 is SVGAGI.

The genes are TRBV28 and TRBJ1-1; 8 bases agree with TRBD1. Germline V gene lookup returns CDR1 MDHEN and CDR2 SYDVKM. The CDR3 has 15 residues. Germline trimming cut 5 bases from V and 6 bases from J; bases unmatched to any gene: 11. CDR3 nucleotides: TGTGCCAGCAGTAGGCCCCGGGACAGGTCCCCTGAAGCTTTCTTT. The encoded protein is CASSRPRDRSPEAFF.

J is TRBJ1-2 and V is TRBV30, with TRBD1 as a possible D gene (6 bases). Germline CDR1 reads GTSNPN; CDR2 reads SVGIG (reference sequence). CDR3 length: 14 residues. Trimming left V 2 bases short and J 3 bases short, with 13 bases between. The CDR3 is CAWSFPDSYYGYTF. Here the CDR3 DNA reads TGTGCCTGGAGTTTCCCGGACAGCTACTATGGCTACACCTTC.

The chain carries TRBV9 and TRBJ1-1; 7 nucleotides align to TRBD1. After removal of 3 bases from V and 11 bases from J, the junction contained 16 bases not matched to a gene. The CDR3 sequence is 15 residues long. Germline V gene data show CDR1 as SGDLS and CDR2 as YYNGEE. As DNA, the CDR3 is TGTGCCAGCAGCGCAAGACAGGGCTTTTCAGCCGAGGCTTTCTTT. This sequence encodes CASSARQGFSAEAFF.

This rearrangement joins TRBV7-8 to TRBJ1-2; 8 bases are shared with TRBD1. J lost 2 bases, V lost 3 bases, and 5 bases had no gene match. CDR3 length: 15 amino acids. The V gene's germline CDR1 is SGHVS and CDR2 FQNEAQ. Here the CDR3 DNA reads TGTGCCAGCAGCTTTGGGCCAGGGGGCAACTATGGCTACACCTTC. This encodes CASSFGPGGNYGYTF.

The V call is TRBV28, the J call TRBJ1-2; 8 nucleotides agree with TRBD1. The length of the CDR3 is 13 residues. V was clipped by 6 bases and J by 8 bases; unmatched bases: 8. Germline V CDR1 and CDR2: MDHEN, SYDVKM. The CDR3 reads CASRLQGEAGYTF. The CDR3 DNA reads TGTGCCAGCAGGTTACAGGGGGAGGCGGGCTACACCTTC.

The chain recombines TRBV6-5 with TRBJ2-7; the match to TRBD1 covers 7 bases. The V segment lost 0 bases and the J segment 0 bases; nucleotides outside the gene matches: 2. Germline CDR1 and CDR2: MNHEY and SVGAGI. The CDR3 runs to 15 residues. This chain's CDR3 is CASSYSGDSSYEQYF. DNA for the CDR3: TGTGCCAGCAGTTACTCGGGGGACAGCTCCTACGAGCAGTACTTC.

The chain couples TRBV28 to TRBJ2-7; D unresolved. The CDR3 has 14 amino acids. V gave up 6 bases and J gave up 4 bases, with 16 bases separating them. Germline values: CDR1 MDHEN, CDR2 SYDVKM. In DNA, the CDR3 is TGTGCCAGCAGCACTGGGTCGACACCTTACGAGCAGTACTTC. Protein product: CASSTGSTPYEQYF.

V and J are TRBV30 and TRBJ1-1; possible D gene TRBD1, 5 bases. This CDR3 has 14 residues. The germline gives CDR1 GTSNPN, CDR2 SVGIG (reference sequence). The germline V and J ends were trimmed by 0 bases and 4 bases, with 12 bases remaining between them. The CDR3 sequence: CAWSVGGWSTEAFF. In nucleotides, the CDR3 is TGTGCCTGGAGTGTGGGGGGTTGGTCCACTGAAGCTTTCTTT.

The chain has TRBV28 and TRBJ2-7, with 7 bases lining up with TRBD2. Trimming cost V 11 bases and J 7 bases; bases outside gene matches: 14. The CDR3 is 13 amino acids. Germline-derived CDR1 and CDR2 are MDHEN and SYDVKM. The DNA for the CDR3 is TGTGCCTCCTCGGGTGGGAGGGCGCGGGAGCAGTACTTC. It encodes CASSGGRAREQYF.

J is TRBJ1-5 and V is TRBV6-1; possibly TRBD1 for D (5 bases). The V end lost 8 bases, the J end lost 6 bases, and 14 bases lay between the germline ends. Germline CDR1 MNHNS, CDR2 SASEGT. The CDR3 spans 13 residues. CDR3 DNA sequence: TGTGCCAGCCGCGGGGGTTCGAGTCAGCCCCAGCATTTT. Its translation is CASRGGSSQPQHF.

The chain combines TRBV19 with TRBJ1-5, with 9 bases identical to TRBD1. The CDR3 has 16 amino acids. V shed 10 bases, J shed 5 bases, and the junction held 15 bases outside the gene matches. Per germline, CDR1 LNHDA and CDR2 SQIVND (reference sequence). The DNA of the CDR3 is TGTGCCACCTCCACCCTATGGACAGGGGTCGATCAGCCCCAGCATTTT. Translated, it gives CATSTLWTGVDQPQHF.

The chain has TRBV28 and TRBJ1-2; tentative D call: TRBD1 (6 bases). The CDR3 length is 15 residues. Germline CDR1 MDHEN, CDR2 SYDVKM. Trimming left V 2 bases short and J 3 bases short, with 13 bases between. CDR3 DNA sequence: TGTGCCAGCAGTTTAAATCCAGGGGCGCACTATGGCTACACCTTC. Translated, it gives CASSLNPGAHYGYTF.

The chain uses TRBV5-4 and TRBJ1-1, with 9 bases lining up with TRBD1. The CDR3 extends over 15 amino acids. Looked up from germline, CDR1 is SGHNT and CDR2 is YYREEE (reference sequence). V lost 0 bases to trimming and J lost 5 bases; unmatched junction nucleotides: 5. The chain's CDR3 is CASSLAGTGRTEAFF. The CDR3 coding sequence is TGTGCCAGCAGCTTGGCCGGGACAGGGAGGACTGAAGCTTTCTTT. The full variable domain, completed using reference TRBV5-4 and TRBJ1-1, is ETGVTQSPTHLIKTRGQQVTLRCSSQSGHNTVSWYQQALGQGPQFIFQYYREEENGRGNFPPRFSGLQFPNYSSELNVNALELDDSALYLCASSLAGTGRTEAFFGQGTRLTVV.